A selection of T cell receptor beta chains follows, all from one sample in a study of identical twins. Each CDR3 protein gets one entry after TCRdb re-called the 5' RACE reads with MiXCR. This sample yields approximately 220,000 distinct CDR3 sequences, of which 7.5% are seen a single time; more than 1.5% belongs to the top ten. These same records also appear under a second study, on yellow fever vaccine responses in identical twins.

The sequenced sample consisted of memory (CD45RO+) T cells sorted from blood. All receptors come from a woman between 18 and 30 years old in good health. Each CDR3 is given with its conserved first and last residue. The D gene is left open where the match is weak. Clone size is shown for a subset of rows, as once, few, many or a class of expanded clone.

>TRBJ2-3|many|.|TRBV20-1
TGCAGTGCGCCCGACTGGAGTGCAGATACGCAGTATTTT
CSAPDWSADTQYF
>TRBJ2-1|few|.|TRBV5-4
TGTGCCAGCAGCTTGGGAGGTCTTTTCTCCTACAATGAGCAGTTCTTC
CASSLGGLFSYNEQFF
>TRBJ2-1|few|.|TRBV11-2
TGTGCCAGCAGCTTAGACAGGCAATACAATGAGCAGTTCTTC
CASSLDRQYNEQFF
>TRBJ2-7|.|.|TRBV25-1
TGTGCCAGCAGTGATTATGGGGACGAGCAGTACTTC
CASSDYGDEQYF
>TRBJ2-5|few|.|TRBV24-1
TGTGCCACCAGTGATTTGGGGCCAGGGTGGCAAGAGACCCAGTACTTC
CATSDLGPGWQETQYF
>TRBJ2-1|.|.|TRBV29-1
TGCAGCGTTGAAGATCGCAAGGGCAATGAGCAGTTCTTC
CSVEDRKGNEQFF
>TRBJ2-1|many|.|TRBV11-2
TGTGCCAGCAGCCCTGGGACGCATAGCTCCTACAATGAGCAGTTCTTC
CASSPGTHSSYNEQFF
>TRBJ2-1|many|.|TRBV7-2
TGTGCCAGCAGTAAGGGCGGGAACAACAATGAGCAGTTCTTC
CASSKGGNNNEQFF
>TRBJ2-7|many|.|TRBV7-8
TGTGCCAGCAGCAAGGCGGGGATCAACGAGCAGTACTTC
CASSKAGINEQYF
>TRBJ2-1|few|TRBD1|TRBV3-1
TGTGCCAGCAGCCGTGGGACAGGGATGAAAAATGAGCAGTTCTTC
CASSRGTGMKNEQFF
>TRBJ2-1|.|.|TRBV2
TGTGCCAGCAGTGAAGCGCCGGGATATGAGCAGTTCTTC
CASSEAPGYEQFF
>TRBJ2-7|many|.|TRBV15
TGTGCCACCAGCAGCATGTGGGACGTCTCACTATCAGAAGAGCAGTACTTC
CATSSMWDVSLSEEQYF
>TRBJ2-5|few|TRBD2|TRBV5-1
TGCGCCAGCAGCTCAGGGACTAGCGGGGGAGGGAAGACCCAGTACTTC
CASSSGTSGGGKTQYF
>TRBJ1-1|few|.|TRBV12-3/TRBV12-4
TGTGCCAGCAGTTTAGCCGACTCAGGAGCTTTCTTT
CASSLADSGAFF
>TRBJ2-1|few|TRBD1|TRBV14
TGTGCCAGCAGCCCACCGTCCCGGGACAGGGGCCTGAGCTCCTACAATGAGCAGTTCTTC
CASSPPSRDRGLSSYNEQFF
>TRBJ1-1|few|.|TRBV4-1
TGCGCCAGCAGCCAAACCTCAGGGGCAAACACTGAAGCTTTCTTT
CASSQTSGANTEAFF
>TRBJ1-5|many|.|TRBV12-3/TRBV12-4
TGTGCCAGCAGTGACACGCCGCCGTCGCCCCAGCATTTT
CASSDTPPSPQHF
>TRBJ2-3|.|.|TRBV7-6
TGTGTCAGCAGCTTATCTTTCACAGATACGCAGTATTTT
CVSSLSFTDTQYF
>TRBJ2-2|.|.|TRBV6-2/TRBV6-3
TGTGCCAGCACAGGGAAAGACGGTGACACCGGGGAGCTGTTTTTT
CASTGKDGDTGELFF
>TRBJ2-7|.|.|TRBV7-2
TGTGCCAGCAGCTTATACGGGAGCGCCTACGAGCAGTACTTC
CASSLYGSAYEQYF
>TRBJ2-2|.|TRBD2|TRBV7-2
TGTGCCAGCAGCTTACTGTCGGGAGGGGCCGGGGAGCTGTTTTTT
CASSLLSGGAGELFF
>TRBJ2-7|.|TRBD2|TRBV6-5
TGTGCCAGCAGTTACACAGGGACTAGCGGGAGCTACGAGCAGTACTTC
CASSYTGTSGSYEQYF
>TRBJ1-1|.|TRBD1|TRBV4-1
TGCGCCAGCAGCCGCGGACAGGGCAGGGACACTGAAGCTTTCTTT
CASSRGQGRDTEAFF
>TRBJ2-7|many|.|TRBV9
TGTGCCAGCAGCGTAGCTTTTGACGGGTACGAGCAGTACTTC
CASSVAFDGYEQYF
>TRBJ1-1|few|TRBD1|TRBV9
TGTGCCAGCAGCGTAGGACAGGGGGGTTGGGGAACTGAAGCTTTCTTT
CASSVGQGGWGTEAFF
>TRBJ2-1|many|TRBD1|TRBV7-9
TGTGCCAGCAGCGGACAGGGGGGAGTAAATGAGCAGTTCTTC
CASSGQGGVNEQFF
>TRBJ2-7|.|.|TRBV6-2/TRBV6-3
TGTGCCAGCTTAGCGGACTCCTACGAGCAGTACTTC
CASLADSYEQYF
>TRBJ2-5|.|TRBD1|TRBV10-3
TGTGCCATCAGTGAGTCGATAGGGGGCCGGGAGACCCAGTACTTC
CAISESIGGRETQYF
>TRBJ2-1|.|TRBD2|TRBV27
TGTGCCAGCAGTGCCCCGGGACTAGCGGTGAACAATGAGCAGTTCTTC
CASSAPGLAVNNEQFF
>TRBJ2-1|many|.|TRBV7-9
TGTGCCAGCAGTCAAGGAAGGGGCGAGCAGTTCTTC
CASSQGRGEQFF
>TRBJ2-3|many|.|TRBV6-5
TGTGCCAGCAGTTACAGGGCGACAGATACGCAGTATTTT
CASSYRATDTQYF
>TRBJ2-7|.|.|TRBV24-1
TGTGCCCCCTCGGCCGCCGAGCAGTACTTC
CAPSAAEQYF
>TRBJ2-1|many|TRBD1|TRBV27
TGTGCCAGCAGTTTACGCCCGGGACAGGCCCAATACAATGAGCAGTTCTTC
CASSLRPGQAQYNEQFF
>TRBJ2-3|many|TRBD1|TRBV12-3/TRBV12-4
TGTGCCAGCAGTGTCGGGACAGGGGGACGCACAGATACGCAGTATTTT
CASSVGTGGRTDTQYF
>TRBJ1-1|few|.|TRBV7-9
TGTGCCAGCAGCTTAGCTGGGGGAATAGTCACTGAAGCTTTCTTT
CASSLAGGIVTEAFF
>TRBJ2-1|.|.|TRBV7-2
TGTGCCAGCAGCTTACTCCCGGCAGGAGCGAGCAATGAGCAGTTCTTC
CASSLLPAGASNEQFF
>TRBJ2-7|few|.|TRBV10-2
TGCGCCAGCAGTGAGTTTAAGAAGGGGGTCTACGAGCAGTACTTC
CASSEFKKGVYEQYF
>TRBJ2-1|.|.|TRBV27
TGTGCCAGCAGTCCCTCCCGGGGGCTGTACAATGAGCAGTTCTTC
CASSPSRGLYNEQFF
>TRBJ1-4|few|TRBD1|TRBV27
TGTGCCAGCAGGCCGACAGGGGTTTATGAAAAACTGTTTTTT
CASRPTGVYEKLFF
>TRBJ2-6|few|.|TRBV28
TGTGCCAGTTTCGGGTGGCGGGGCTCTGGGGCCAACGTCCTGACTTTC
CASFGWRGSGANVLTF
>TRBJ1-1|.|TRBD1|TRBV25-1
TGTGCCAGCGGGGGACAGTTATTAGGAGCTTTCTTT
CASGGQLLGAFF
>TRBJ1-2|.|.|TRBV3-1
TGTGCCAGCAGCCAAGGTCAGGGGCCATACGGCTACACCTTC
CASSQGQGPYGYTF
>TRBJ2-1|many|TRBD2|TRBV7-2
TGTGCCAGCAGCTTAGTTAGCGGGGAAGGAAATGAGCAGTTCTTC
CASSLVSGEGNEQFF
>TRBJ1-2|many|.|TRBV7-2
TGTGCCAGCAGCGCACAGAGGATTAACTATGGCTACACCTTC
CASSAQRINYGYTF
>TRBJ2-7|many|.|TRBV11-2
TGTGCCAGCAGCCAATCGTCCTACGAGCAGTACTTC
CASSQSSYEQYF
>TRBJ2-5|few|TRBD2|TRBV28
TGTGCCACCCGGGGAGGGAGGGAGACCCAGTACTTC
CATRGGRETQYF
>TRBJ2-7|.|.|TRBV23-1
TGCGCCAGCAGTCAATCGTACCCCTACGAGCAGTACTTC
CASSQSYPYEQYF
>TRBJ2-7|.|TRBD1|TRBV20-1
TGCAGTGCGAAGGGGGGGGGACAGGGGGCAAGGTACTTC
CSAKGGGQGARYF